Ten or more counts support the clone carrying this T cell receptor (beta chain). The data are from a study of T cells in Graves' hyperthyroidism and ophthalmopathy. There were TCR beta CDR3 regions amplified from RNA transcripts. HTBI primers drove first-round RT-PCR of the TCR CDR3. TCRdb fed the multiplex PCR reads into MiXCR, producing one record per CDR3 protein. Here the sample spans approximately 690,000 distinct CDR3 sequences, less than 25% being singletons. Germline V lookup: CDR1 MDHEN, CDR2 SYDVKM. The CDR3 contains 19 residues. The junction had 20 bases not matched to a gene; V was cut back by 5 bases and J by 3 bases.

The clonotype originates from a man aged 25-45 years with Graves' ophthalmopathy. The J gene is TRBJ2-5, the V gene TRBV28, with 8 bases lining up with TRBD1. The sequenced sample was blood. The CDR3 protein is CASSPIHSPTGGREETQYF. Written as DNA, the CDR3 is TGTGCCAGCAGTCCCATCCATTCCCCCACAGGGGGTAGGGAAGAGACCCAGTACTTC.